Listed here is a single T cell receptor beta chain. The antigen is not known. The sample comes from a study of cytotoxic CD8 clonotypes in ibrutinib-treated CLL. At the level of the study: Once treatment had gone on for a median of roughly eleven months, range 6 to 36, response samples were drawn.

The CDR3 consists of 14 residues. In germline, CDR1 is LGHNA, CDR2 YNFKEQ. Trimming cost V 5 bases and J 5 bases, with 15 bases left between them. Whole-study findings and limits: Sampling times differed between sustained-remission and progressing patients. Patients had baseline clonality above age-matched healthy donors, and this clonality moved with circulating CD8+ T-cell counts.

Depth targeted 1 in 200,000 to 1 in 1 million T cells, averaging 10x coverage per clonotype. Sequenced by immunoSEQ multiplex PCR; TCRdb stores in-frame clones only, minus some. The data show roughly 250,000 clones, 70% seen once. The TCR sequence derives from a human donor with chronic lymphocytic leukemia. This chain joins TRBV4-2 and TRBJ2-5; D unresolved. The sample was PBMCs, taken after 24 months of ibrutinib treatment. CDR3 in DNA: TGTGCCAGCAGCTTGGAAGGGTTGGAGGAGACCCAGTACTTC. Protein sequence: CASSLEGLEETQYF.